Listed below are T cell receptor beta chains from one sample, sequenced in a study of blood T cell repertoires in COVID-19. Produced via immunoSEQ multiplex PCR; TCRdb's table is partial and in-frame only. The data hold fewer than 200,000 clones, with 86% observed a single time. The sample consisted of peripheral blood. The receptors originated from a man in his fifties with active or convalescent COVID-19. CDR3s include the opening cysteine and the closing phenylalanine or tryptophan. A D gene is named only where the DNA matches it firmly. Part of the rows lack a size; the others show once, few, many or a class for expanded clones.

j_call d_call v_call clone_size cdr3_aa cdr3_nt
TRBJ2-5 - TRBV4-2 few CASSQDPTGGVTQYF TGTGCCAGCAGCCAAGATCCAACAGGTGGAGTGACCCAGTACTTC
TRBJ1-5 - TRBV3-1/TRBV3-2 - CASSQAASNQPQHF TGTGCCAGCAGCCAAGCAGCGAGCAATCAGCCCCAGCATTTT
TRBJ1-2 TRBD1 TRBV2 - CASRDEGTGGVSGYTF TGTGCCAGCAGGGACGAGGGGACAGGGGGCGTGAGTGGCTACACCTTC
TRBJ2-7 - TRBV6-1 - CASSEWQGFYEQYF TGTGCCAGCAGTGAATGGCAGGGCTTCTACGAGCAGTACTTC
TRBJ2-7 - TRBV6-5 - CASSYSWRVNSYEQYF TGTGCCAGCAGTTACTCTTGGAGGGTAAATTCCTACGAGCAGTACTTC
TRBJ1-1 - TRBV12-3/TRBV12-4 - CASNMWGVEAFF TGTGCCAGCAACATGTGGGGGGTTGAAGCTTTCTTT
TRBJ2-5 - TRBV5-1 - CASSWKTGFIAETQYF TGCGCCAGCAGCTGGAAAACAGGGTTTATTGCAGAGACCCAGTACTTC
TRBJ2-2 TRBD1 TRBV10-1 - CASRSGTGNTGELFF TGCGCCAGCAGGTCCGGGACAGGGAACACCGGGGAGCTGTTTTTT
TRBJ1-5 - TRBV7-9 - CASSLGGVGQPQHF TGTGCCAGCAGCTTAGGGGGGGTCGGTCAGCCCCAGCATTTT
TRBJ2-7 TRBD1 TRBV18 - CASSPPWTGDLKQYF TGTGCCAGCTCACCACCCTGGACAGGGGATTTAAAGCAGTACTTC
TRBJ2-7 TRBD1 TRBV6-2/TRBV6-3 - CASSRDRDYEQYF TGTGCCAGCAGTAGGGACAGAGACTACGAGCAGTACTTC